These 16 T cell receptor beta chains share one sample of origin, sequenced in a study of T cell changes during pregnancy in multiple sclerosis. TCRdb keeps only in-frame clones here, not all; method: immunoSEQ multiplex PCR. The profile covers some 38,000 clones, with around nine tenths appearing a single time and roughly 0.66% taken by the ten largest. The input for sequencing was CD4+ T cells from peripheral blood mononuclear cells, taken in the second trimester of pregnancy. Source of these receptors: a female donor in good health, enrolled as a control in a pregnancy study.

The chain uses TRBV18 and TRBJ1-4, with 8 bases fitting TRBD1. Per the germline V gene, CDR1 is KGHSH and CDR2 is LQKENI. V trimming: 4 bases; J trimming: 6 bases; junction bases outside the gene matches: 7. This CDR3 has 15 amino acids. In nucleotides, the CDR3 is TGTGCCAGCTCACGGGACAGGTCTGGGTATGAAAAACTGTTTTTT. It translates to CASSRDRSGYEKLFF.

This sequence joins TRBV19 and TRBJ1-2, with TRBD1 as a possible D gene (5 bases). The CDR3 has 13 amino acids. The germline V gene has CDR1 LNHDA and CDR2 SQIVND (reference sequence). V was shortened by 3 bases and J by 4 bases, with 9 bases between the two germline ends. DNA for the CDR3: TGTGCCAGTAGTATGATGGGGCTCTATGGCTACACCTTC. Amino acid sequence: CASSMMGLYGYTF.

The chain has TRBV7-2 and TRBJ1-1; D is possibly TRBD1 (6 bases). CDR3 size: 15 residues. Germline V gene lookup returns CDR1 SGHTA and CDR2 FQGNSA. Trimming stripped 3 bases from V and 1 base from J, with 12 bases between. DNA for the CDR3: TGTGCCAGCAGCTTCAACAGGGATGGGAACACTGAAGCTTTCTTT. Translated: CASSFNRDGNTEAFF.

This clone occurred once. The chain is built from TRBV2 and TRBJ1-5; D gene ambiguous. V was cut by 2 bases and J by 11 bases, with 16 bases left in between. The CDR3 covers 14 residues. CDR1 and CDR2 (germline): SNHLY, FYNNEI. For the CDR3, the DNA is TGTGCCAGCAGTGAATCGCCCGGTGGCGGAGCCCAGCATTTT. Its protein product is CASSESPGGGAQHF. Variable domain in full (rest from reference TRBV2 and TRBJ1-5): EPEVTQTPSHQVTQMGQEVILRCVPISNHLYFYWYRQILGQKVEFLVSFYNNEISEKSEIFDDQFSVERPDGSNFTLKIRSTKLEDSAMYFCASSESPGGGAQHFGDGTRLSIL.

The rearrangement links TRBV5-1 to TRBJ1-1, with TRBD1 as a possible D gene (5 bases). Per the germline V gene, CDR1 is SGHRS and CDR2 is YFSETQ. CDR3 size: 14 residues. V lost 7 bases and J lost 1, with 14 bases in between. The CDR3 DNA is TGCGCCAGCGAACCTGGGAGGGGGAACACTGAAGCTTTCTTT. It yields the protein CASEPGRGNTEAFF.

V gene TRBV19 combines with J gene TRBJ2-1, with 11 bases fitting TRBD2. With 5 bases clipped from V and 2 bases from J, the junction kept 2 bases outside the gene matches. Per germline, CDR1 LNHDA and CDR2 SQIVND (reference sequence). This CDR3 is built from 15 residues. CDR3 protein: CASSLSGGAYNEQFF. In nucleotides, the CDR3 is TGTGCCAGTAGTCTTAGCGGGGGGGCCTACAATGAGCAGTTCTTC. Filled out from reference TRBV19 and TRBJ2-1, the complete variable domain reads DGGITQSPKYLFRKEGQNVTLSCEQNLNHDAMYWYRQDPGQGLRLIYYSQIVNDFQKGDIAEGYSVSREKKESFPLTVTSAQKNPTAFYLCASSLSGGAYNEQFFGPGTRLTVL.

The chain combines TRBV18 with TRBJ1-4; D unresolved. The V and J ends lost 4 bases and 5 bases respectively, with 8 bases between them. The germline V gene encodes CDR1 KGHSH and CDR2 LQKENI. The CDR3 covers 13 residues. CDR3 nucleotide sequence: TGTGCCAGCTCACGAGACTTAAATGAAAAACTGTTTTTT. It specifies CASSRDLNEKLFF. Full variable domain (outside the CDR3, taken from reference TRBV18 and TRBJ1-4): NAGVMQNPRHLVRRRGQEARLRCSPMKGHSHVYWYRQLPEEGLKFMVYLQKENIIDESGMPKERFSAEFPKEGPSILRIQQVVRGDSAAYFCASSRDLNEKLFFGSGTQLSVL.

The chain carries TRBV19 and TRBJ2-7; TRBD2 is a possible D gene (5 bases). V was clipped by 2 bases and J by 0 bases, with 8 bases between them. In germline, CDR1 is LNHDA, CDR2 SQIVND (reference sequence). There are 14 residues in the CDR3. The CDR3 reads CASSIYRGSYEQYF. The CDR3 DNA sequence: TGTGCCAGTAGTATATACCGGGGCTCCTACGAGCAGTACTTC.

The chain uses TRBV18 and TRBJ1-2, with D possibly matching TRBD1 (6 bases). Trimming shortened V by 2 bases and J by 2 bases, and 12 bases separated the two germline ends. The CDR3 is made up of 15 amino acids. Looked up from germline, CDR1 is KGHSH and CDR2 is LQKENI. The CDR3 is CASSPSGGVNYGYTF. CDR3 in DNA: TGTGCCAGCTCACCATCTGGGGGCGTGAACTATGGCTACACCTTC. Complete variable domain (other parts from reference TRBV18 and TRBJ1-2): NAGVMQNPRHLVRRRGQEARLRCSPMKGHSHVYWYRQLPEEGLKFMVYLQKENIIDESGMPKERFSAEFPKEGPSILRIQQVVRGDSAAYFCASSPSGGVNYGYTFGSGTRLTVV.

The CDR3 protein is CASSLSGSAYEQFF. DNA for the CDR3: TGTGCCAGCAGCTTAAGCGGCAGCGCCTACGAGCAGTTCTTC. The V gene is TRBV7-3, the J gene TRBJ2-1; no firm D call. V lost 1 base, J lost 10 bases, and 14 bases lay in between. Looked up from germline, CDR1 is SGHTA and CDR2 is FQGTGA. The CDR3 loop spans 14 amino acids.

This rearrangement joins TRBV19 to TRBJ1-6; no firm D call. Per the germline V gene, CDR1 is LNHDA and CDR2 is SQIVND (reference sequence). This CDR3 has 14 amino acids. V shed 5 bases and J shed 3 bases, with 8 bases lying between them. CDR3 DNA: TGTGCCAGTAGTCAGAAAATCTATAATTCACCCCTCCACTTT. This encodes CASSQKIYNSPLHF.

This clone was detected once. V gene TRBV4-3 combines with J gene TRBJ2-2; the match to TRBD2 covers 11 bases. V lost 0 bases and J lost 5; bases outside the gene matches: 8. The CDR3 is made up of 18 amino acids. Per germline, CDR1 LGHNA and CDR2 YSLEER. As DNA, the CDR3 is TGCGCCAGCAGCCAAGAATATCCGTCTAGCGGGAGGACCGGGGAGCTGTTTTTT. Protein product: CASSQEYPSSGRTGELFF.

Details on this clone: A junction boundary mismatches the germline segment, possibly from a read error. The chain couples TRBV7-7 to TRBJ2-7, with 7 bases identical to TRBD1. Germline V gene data show CDR1 as SSHAT and CDR2 as FNYEAQ (reference sequence). This CDR3 region has 14 residues. CDR3 amino acids: CASSFRQGPYEQYF. The CDR3, as DNA: TGTGCTAGCAGCTTCAGACAGGGTCCCTACGAGCAGTACTTC.

This chain connects TRBV28 to TRBJ1-2, with 9 nucleotides matching TRBD1. The length of the CDR3 is 13 residues. Germline-derived CDR1 and CDR2 are MDHEN and SYDVKM. The V segment lost 8 bases and the J segment 1 base; nucleotides outside the gene matches: 2. The CDR3 loop reads CASGGQGNYGYTF. The CDR3 nucleotides read TGTGCCAGCGGGGGACAGGGTAACTATGGCTACACCTTC.

The chain employs TRBV7-9 and TRBJ2-7, with 7 bases identical to TRBD1. Germline V CDR1 and CDR2: SEHNR, FQNEAQ (reference sequence). J was trimmed by 6 bases and V by 3 bases; bases with no gene match: 8. The CDR3 loop spans 14 amino acids. The CDR3 nucleotides read TGTGCCAGCAGCTTGGCCTTCAGGGGGTCCGAGCAGTACTTC. It is translated as CASSLAFRGSEQYF.

V usage is TRBV7-3 and J usage is TRBJ2-7; 7 nucleotides match TRBD1. Germline V gene sequence: CDR1 SGHTA, CDR2 FQGTGA. The junction had 1 base not matched to a gene; V was cut back by 5 bases and J by 0 bases. CDR3 length: 13 amino acids. The CDR3, as DNA: TGTGCCAGCAGCAGGACAGGCTCCTACGAGCAGTACTTC. As protein: CASSRTGSYEQYF. The full variable domain, rest sourced from reference TRBV7-3 and TRBJ2-7, is GAGVSQTPSNKVTEKGKYVELRCDPISGHTALYWYRQSLGQGPEFLIYFQGTGAADDSGLPNDRFFAVRPEGSVSTLKIQRTERGDSAVYLCASSRTGSYEQYFGPGTRLTVT.